This record concerns one T cell receptor (beta chain) sequence. Its antigen is currently unknown. The data were obtained in a study of vaccination effects on CD4 cells after COVID-19. Study conclusions and caveats: Marked clonal contraction was seen in infection- and vaccine-induced clones late after vaccination. Sampling in the study covered few convalescent patients and included no early post-infection timepoints.

CDR3 size: 14 residues. Germline CDR1 MNHNS, CDR2 SASEGT. V was pared by 1 base and J by 5 bases, with 9 bases between. ViraFEST used viral peptide pools to expand antigen-specific CD4+ T cells before sequencing. The culture ran for about 11 days, and then CD4+ T cells were isolated. SARS-CoV-2 infected the person between March and December 2020, as confirmed by PCR. Generated by immunoSEQ multiplex PCR, the TCRdb table keeps only in-frame clones and is missing some. This table has 25,000 to 35,000 clones, about 69% appearing once. Sample: CD4+ T cells from PBMCs cultured with a peptide pool, taken before COVID-19 vaccination. This receptor was obtained from a human donor who had a prior SARS-CoV-2 infection. V and J are TRBV6-1 and TRBJ1-5; possibly TRBD1 for D (5 bases). The CDR3 nucleotides read TGTGCCAGCAGTGAAGTGGGGGTCGATCAGCCCCAGCATTTT. It specifies CASSEVGVDQPQHF.